These 26 T cell receptor beta chains were sequenced from one sample in a study of blood T cell repertoires in COVID-19. Clones were read by immunoSEQ multiplex PCR, and TCRdb kept only the in-frame ones, dropping some. The data contain about 190,000 clones, around 90% of them seen just once; the ten biggest clones take up around 7%. Sequenced material: peripheral blood. The receptors originated from a man in his forties or fifties with acute or convalescent COVID-19.

This rearrangement joins TRBV7-6 to TRBJ1-5; D possibly corresponds to TRBD1 (6 bases). Germline values: CDR1 SGHVS, CDR2 FNYEAQ. V lost 1 base and J lost 5, with 15 bases in between. The CDR3 contains 16 residues. The CDR3 loop reads CASSLGGGRYDQPQHF. CDR3 sequence (DNA): TGTGCCAGCAGCTTAGGGGGGGGGCGGTATGATCAGCCCCAGCATTTT.

The chain combines TRBV6-5 with TRBJ2-3; D not resolved. V dropped 7 bases and J dropped 1 base, with 6 bases sitting between them. The CDR3 covers 12 residues. Per germline, CDR1 MNHEY and CDR2 SVGAGI. The CDR3 sequence is CASTVGTDTQYF. The CDR3 DNA is TGTGCCAGCACGGTGGGCACAGATACGCAGTATTTT.

CDR3 loop: CASSRTGGTTDTQYF. The CDR3 nucleotides read TGTGCCAGCAGCAGAACAGGGGGGACCACAGATACGCAGTATTTT. The J gene is TRBJ2-3, the V gene TRBV6-5; 8 bases are a match to TRBD1. This CDR3 is built from 15 residues. J was trimmed by 2 bases and V by 6 bases; bases with no gene match: 7. Germline V gene sequence: CDR1 MNHEY, CDR2 SVGAGI.

V and J are TRBV18 and TRBJ2-3; no reliable D call. Looked up from germline, CDR1 is KGHSH and CDR2 is LQKENI. V lost 3 bases and J 1 base, leaving 8 bases between the germline ends. This CDR3 is 14 amino acids long. The CDR3 coding sequence is TGTGCCAGCTCACCCGTTCTACGCACAGATACGCAGTATTTT. Encoded protein: CASSPVLRTDTQYF.

The chain combines TRBV18 with TRBJ1-5; D ambiguous. Germline V gene lookup returns CDR1 KGHSH and CDR2 LQKENI. This CDR3 contains 14 residues. The V and J ends lost 3 bases and 5 bases respectively, with 11 bases between them. CDR3 region: CASSPDGRYQPQHF. CDR3 in DNA: TGTGCCAGCTCACCCGACGGGAGATATCAGCCCCAGCATTTT.

V usage is TRBV6-1 and J usage is TRBJ2-3; D gene uncertain. CDR1 and CDR2 (germline): MNHNS, SASEGT. This CDR3 has 14 residues. V lost 1 base and J lost 0, with 5 bases in between. The CDR3 bases are TGTGCCAGCAGTGAAGACAGTAGCACAGATACGCAGTATTTT. This gives the protein CASSEDSSTDTQYF.

On this clone itself: One junction end does not reproduce the germline sequence, and a read error may be involved. The chain recombines TRBV5-5 with TRBJ1-3; D ambiguous. The germline V gene has CDR1 SGHKS and CDR2 YYEKEE (reference sequence). The CDR3 contains 13 residues. DNA of the CDR3: TGTGCCAGCAGCTTTATTCAGGACCTGCCGGGGAATTTT. Translated, it gives CASSFIQDLPGNF.

The chain carries TRBV7-8 and TRBJ1-1, with D maybe TRBD1 (5 bases). This CDR3 is built from 15 residues. V dropped 4 bases and J dropped 0 bases, with 12 bases sitting between them. CDR1 and CDR2 from the germline V gene are SGHVS and FQNEAQ. DNA of the CDR3: TGTGCCAGCAGCTCAGGACAAGGTCTGAACACTGAAGCTTTCTTT. Translating it yields CASSSGQGLNTEAFF.

The rearrangement joins TRBV3-1 (or the pseudogene TRBV3-2) to TRBJ2-7, with 10 bases lining up with TRBD1. The CDR3 has 14 amino acids. V gave up 4 bases and J gave up 3 bases; unmatched junction bases: 3. Looked up from germline, CDR1 is LGHDT and CDR2 is YNNKEL (reference sequence). This CDR3 is CASSPRTGGYEQYF. CDR3 sequence (DNA): TGTGCCAGCAGCCCACGGACAGGGGGCTACGAGCAGTACTTC.

The chain links TRBV28 to TRBJ1-5, with 7 bases aligning to TRBD1. The CDR3 is 14 residues long. Germline values: CDR1 MDHEN, CDR2 SYDVKM. V lost 4 bases, J lost 15 bases, and 15 bases stayed unmatched. CDR3 loop: CASSSPGQTSVRHF. The CDR3 nucleotides are TGTGCCAGCAGTTCACCGGGACAGACATCCGTACGGCATTTT.

This clone was recorded once. V gene TRBV2 combines with J gene TRBJ1-1, with D uncertain. The germline V gene has CDR1 SNHLY and CDR2 FYNNEI. V lost 8 bases, J lost 7 bases, and 14 bases lay in between. The CDR3 length is 12 residues. CDR3 loop: CASRYYEGEAFF. CDR3 DNA sequence: TGTGCCAGCCGATACTATGAAGGTGAAGCTTTCTTT.

The chain carries TRBV7-2 and TRBJ2-5; 8 positions agree with TRBD1. Unmatched junction bases numbered 14, after V lost 5 bases and J lost 6 bases. CDR3 length: 16 amino acids. Germline CDR1 reads SGHTA; CDR2 reads FQGNSA. Here the CDR3 reads CASSLEGQGAGKTQYF. In DNA, the CDR3 is TGTGCCAGCAGCCTAGAAGGCCAGGGGGCGGGAAAGACCCAGTACTTC.

The chain recombines TRBV5-1 with TRBJ2-3; tentatively, D is TRBD1 (5 bases). CDR3 length: 14 amino acids. Trimming cost V 4 bases and J 2 bases, with 11 bases left between them. CDR1 and CDR2 from the germline V gene are SGHRS and YFSETQ. The CDR3 nucleotides read TGCGCCAGCAGCCTACAGGTCCTCACAGATACGCAGTATTTT. Protein: CASSLQVLTDTQYF.

CDR3 residues: CASSQDLYDVLTF. CDR3 in DNA: TGTGCCAGCAGCCAAGATCTATACGACGTCCTGACTTTC. This chain uses TRBV3-1 (or the pseudogene TRBV3-2) with TRBJ2-6; no definite D call. The CDR3 contains 13 residues. The V gene lost 0 bases and the J gene lost 11 bases, with 8 bases spanning the gap. Germline V gene lookup returns CDR1 LGHDT and CDR2 YNNKEL (reference sequence).

The chain recombines TRBV3-1 (or the pseudogene TRBV3-2) with TRBJ1-6, with D tentatively TRBD1 (6 bases). The ends were cut back, 1 base at V and 7 bases at J, with 8 bases in the middle. The germline CDR1 and CDR2 sequences are LGHDT and YNNKEL (reference sequence). This CDR3 comprises 14 residues. The CDR3 sequence: CASSQGQVNSPLHF. The CDR3 DNA follows: TGTGCCAGCAGCCAAGGACAGGTGAATTCACCCCTCCACTTT.

The rearrangement links TRBV6-5 to TRBJ1-1, with D perhaps matching TRBD1 (6 bases). The germline V and J ends were trimmed by 5 bases and 1 base, with 8 bases remaining between them. This CDR3 is built from 13 residues. Germline lookup yields CDR1 MNHEY and CDR2 SVGAGI. The CDR3 here is CASSTGWNTEAFF. In DNA form, the CDR3 reads TGTGCCAGCAGTACAGGGTGGAACACTGAAGCTTTCTTT.

This chain joins TRBV30 and TRBJ2-7, with D perhaps TRBD2 (5 bases). Per the germline V gene, CDR1 is GTSNPN and CDR2 is SVGIG (reference sequence). This CDR3 comprises 17 residues. Trimming shortened V by 3 bases and J by 4 bases, and 25 bases separated the two germline ends. CDR3: CAWRESDLTSRGYEQYF. CDR3 nucleotides: TGTGCCTGGAGAGAGTCAGACCTTACCTCTCGGGGTTACGAGCAGTACTTC.

The J gene is TRBJ2-7, the V gene TRBV7-8; TRBD1 matches at 7 bases. V was clipped by 0 bases and J by 2 bases; unmatched bases: 4. This CDR3 comprises 15 residues. The V gene's germline CDR1 is SGHVS and CDR2 FQNEAQ. This CDR3 is CASSLARDSAYEQYF. The CDR3 DNA reads as TGTGCCAGCAGCTTAGCCCGGGACAGTGCCTACGAGCAGTACTTC.

The V gene is TRBV15, the J gene TRBJ2-5; no reliable D call. CDR3 length equals 11 residues. The V gene's germline CDR1 is LNHNV and CDR2 YYDKDF (reference sequence). The V and J ends lost 6 bases and 0 bases respectively, with 2 bases between them. The CDR3 loop reads CATSNQETQYF. CDR3 DNA: TGTGCCACCAGTAACCAAGAGACCCAGTACTTC.

The rearrangement joins TRBV6-5 to TRBJ2-6, with D maybe TRBD1 (6 bases). V was pared by 10 bases and J by 1 base, with 11 bases between. The CDR3 has 14 residues. Germline V lookup: CDR1 MNHEY, CDR2 SVGAGI. CDR3 amino acids: CATPRGSGANVLTF. CDR3 sequence (DNA): TGTGCCACCCCAAGGGGGTCTGGGGCCAACGTCCTGACTTTC.

The rearrangement links TRBV13 to TRBJ2-6; the D gene is possibly TRBD2 (6 bases). The ends were cut back, 0 bases at V and 1 base at J, with 7 bases in the middle. The CDR3 sequence is 16 residues long. Germline values: CDR1 PRHDT, CDR2 FYEKMQ (reference sequence). CDR3 loop: CASSLGRESGANVLTF. Written as DNA, the CDR3 is TGTGCCAGCAGCTTAGGGCGGGAATCTGGGGCCAACGTCCTGACTTTC.

V is TRBV6-5 and J is TRBJ2-7; D unresolved. V shed 2 bases and J shed 3 bases, with 14 bases lying between them. From germline, CDR1 is MNHEY and CDR2 SVGAGI. CDR3 length equals 15 residues. CDR3 sequence: CASSYVTANGYEQYF. The CDR3 DNA reads as TGTGCCAGCAGTTACGTCACAGCTAACGGCTACGAGCAGTACTTC.

This chain uses TRBV5-1 with TRBJ2-7, with a tentative D call TRBD2 (5 bases). The germline gives CDR1 SGHRS, CDR2 YFSETQ. The CDR3 has 13 residues. Trimming removed 2 bases at V and 5 bases at J, with 11 bases between. CDR3 in DNA: TGCGCCAGCAGCTTCCCGGGGTCCCACGAGCAGTACTTC. As protein: CASSFPGSHEQYF. Looking up the rest from reference TRBV5-1 and TRBJ2-7 gives the full variable domain: KAGVTQTPRYLIKTRGQQVTLSCSPISGHRSVSWYQQTPGQGLQFLFEYFSETQRNKGNFPGRFSGRQFSNSRSEMNVSTLELGDSALYLCASSFPGSHEQYFGPGTRLTVT.

This chain connects TRBV5-1 to TRBJ1-4; D uncertain. Germline V lookup: CDR1 SGHRS, CDR2 YFSETQ. The CDR3 has 13 amino acids. V was clipped by 5 bases and J by 7 bases, with 12 bases between them. This CDR3 is CASSTGVGEKLFF. CDR3 nucleotides: TGCGCCAGCAGTACCGGGGTTGGTGAAAAACTGTTTTTT.

The rearrangement uses TRBV6-1 and TRBJ2-2; 9 positions match TRBD2. Germline lookup yields CDR1 MNHNS and CDR2 SASEGT. The CDR3 runs to 15 residues. The V gene end was trimmed by 3 bases and the J gene end by 5 bases; junction bases not matched to a gene: 4. CDR3 loop: CASSERGGRTGELFF. DNA of the CDR3: TGTGCCAGCAGTGAGCGGGGGGGCCGGACCGGGGAGCTGTTTTTT.

The rearrangement joins TRBV24-1 to TRBJ2-3; 8 nucleotides align to TRBD2. The germline V gene has CDR1 KGHDR and CDR2 SFDVKD. This CDR3 contains 18 residues. The junction had 8 bases not matched to a gene; V was cut back by 1 base and J by 0 bases. The CDR3 is CATSDLRGSGGSTDTQYF. CDR3 DNA sequence: TGTGCCACCAGTGATTTAAGGGGCAGCGGGGGAAGCACAGATACGCAGTATTTT.